These T cell receptor beta chains were read from a single sample in a study of OX40 agonist ivuxolimab in advanced cancers. Produced via immunoSEQ multiplex PCR; TCRdb's table is partial and in-frame only. Altogether about 47,000 clones are present, approximately 80% being singletons, with the ten largest covering under 25%. The sequenced sample was CD4+ or CD8+ T cells sorted from blood, obtained in a trial of the OX40 agonist ivuxolimab. These receptors originate from an adult with an advanced solid tumor such as melanoma, head and neck, liver or kidney cancer. The CDR3 runs from the conserved cysteine through the conserved F or W. D genes are given only for firm matches. For some rows the clone size is stated as once, few or many, or as a class when expanded; others skip it.

clone_size	v_call	d_call	j_call	cdr3_aa	cdr3_nt
.	TRBV11-3	TRBD1	TRBJ1-1	CASSFTGGTEAFF	TGTGCCAGCAGCTTTACAGGGGGCACTGAAGCTTTCTTT
.	TRBV13	.	TRBJ2-4	CASSGGPLAKNIQYF	TGTGCCAGCAGCGGGGGCCCTCTAGCCAAAAACATTCAGTACTTC
.	TRBV2	.	TRBJ2-2	CASRGLEGENTGELFF	TGTGCCAGCAGGGGGCTTGAGGGGGAGAACACCGGGGAGCTGTTTTTT
.	TRBV5-6	.	TRBJ2-2	CASSPAAHSVTGELFF	TGTGCCAGCAGCCCAGCAGCGCACTCGGTCACCGGGGAGCTGTTTTTT
.	TRBV21-1	.	TRBJ2-1	CASSKSQGCGEQFF	TGTGCCAGCAGCAAATCCCAGGGGTGCGGTGAGCAGTTCTTC
few	TRBV29-1	TRBD1	TRBJ2-7	CSVPGTDLYEQYF	TGCAGCGTACCCGGGACAGATCTCTACGAGCAGTACTTC
.	TRBV7-6	TRBD1	TRBJ1-4	CASSLVGAYDRATNEKLFF	TGTGCCAGCAGCTTAGTCGGCGCGTATGACAGGGCAACTAATGAAAAACTGTTTTTT
.	TRBV27	.	TRBJ2-1	CASSSGTDTYNEQFF	TGTGCCAGCAGTTCTGGGACGGACACATACAATGAGCAGTTCTTC
once	TRBV27	.	TRBJ1-4	CASSLNGYEKLFF	TGTGCCAGCAGTTTAAACGGGTATGAAAAACTGTTTTTT
.	TRBV27	.	TRBJ1-2	CASSSRTNRVRGYTF	TGTGCCAGCAGTTCGAGAACTAACAGGGTACGAGGCTACACCTTC
.	TRBV27	TRBD1	TRBJ1-2	CASSNLGQSYGYTF	TGTGCCAGCAGCAACTTGGGACAGTCCTATGGCTACACCTTC
.	TRBV2	.	TRBJ2-7	CASGDGSSYEQYF	TGTGCCAGCGGGGACGGTAGCTCCTACGAGCAGTACTTC
once	TRBV4-1	.	TRBJ2-7	CASSLGTSGYEQYF	TGCGCCAGCAGCCTCGGGACCTCGGGCTACGAGCAGTACTTC
few	TRBV27	.	TRBJ1-5	CASSLWGGARQPQHF	TGTGCCAGCAGTTTATGGGGGGGAGCTCGTCAGCCCCAGCATTTT
many	TRBV19	.	TRBJ1-1	CASRIGNTEAFF	TGTGCCAGCCGGATAGGGAACACTGAAGCTTTCTTT
.	TRBV29-1	.	TRBJ2-1	CSVEPSTAAYNEQFF	TGCAGCGTTGAACCGTCTACGGCGGCCTACAATGAGCAGTTCTTC
once	TRBV5-1	TRBD1	TRBJ2-7	CASSLYRGDEQYF	TGCGCCAGCAGCTTGTACAGGGGAGACGAGCAGTACTTC
.	TRBV4-2	.	TRBJ2-7	CASSQHQLYEQYF	TGTGCCAGCAGCCAACATCAGCTATACGAGCAGTACTTC
.	TRBV5-1	.	TRBJ2-7	CASRGLYEQYF	TGCGCCAGCAGAGGGTTATACGAGCAGTACTTC
.	TRBV18	.	TRBJ1-5	CASSPEQGSNQPQHF	TGTGCCAGCTCACCAGAGCAGGGAAGCAATCAGCCCCAGCATTTT
.	TRBV2	.	TRBJ2-7	CASSAEMTYEQYF	TGTGCCAGCAGCGCAGAGATGACCTACGAGCAGTACTTC
.	TRBV7-8	.	TRBJ2-2	CASSLASGSGELFF	TGTGCCAGCAGCTTAGCGTCGGGGTCCGGGGAGCTGTTTTTT
.	TRBV2	.	TRBJ1-2	CASKPGLGGGYTF	TGTGCCAGCAAACCGGGCCTCGGGGGTGGCTACACCTTC
.	TRBV6-1	TRBD2	TRBJ2-5	CASSEVAGALETQYF	TGTGCCAGCAGTGAAGTAGCGGGAGCATTGGAGACCCAGTACTTC
.	TRBV28	.	TRBJ2-1	CASSSAGNEQFF	TGTGCCAGCAGTTCCGCGGGGAATGAGCAGTTCTTC
few	TRBV5-1	TRBD1	TRBJ2-2	CASSFTGAGELFF	TGCGCCAGCAGCTTTACAGGGGCCGGGGAGCTGTTTTTT
.	TRBV13	TRBD2	TRBJ2-1	CASSPLGLAGPPSYNEQFF	TGTGCCAGCAGCCCCCTTGGCCTAGCGGGCCCCCCCTCCTACAATGAGCAGTTCTTC
.	TRBV28	TRBD1	TRBJ2-7	CASSLPGGAYEQYF	TGTGCCAGCAGCTTGCCAGGGGGTGCCTACGAGCAGTACTTC
.	TRBV7-9	TRBD2	TRBJ2-7	CASSPSSGGLSVYEQYF	TGTGCCAGCAGCCCCTCTAGCGGCGGGCTGTCGGTCTACGAGCAGTACTTC
.	TRBV15	.	TRBJ2-7	CATSLAADEYYEQYF	TGTGCCACCAGCTTGGCGGCGGACGAGTACTACGAGCAGTACTTC
.	TRBV23-1	.	TRBJ2-2	CASPPAANTGELFF	TGCGCCAGCCCCCCAGCGGCGAACACCGGGGAGCTGTTTTTT
medium-sized	TRBV28	.	TRBJ1-1	CASSRRPNTEAFF	TGTGCCAGCAGTCGGCGACCGAACACTGAAGCTTTCTTT
.	TRBV4-3	.	TRBJ1-1	CASSRGHPNTEAFF	TGCGCCAGCAGCAGAGGACACCCGAACACTGAAGCTTTCTTT
few	TRBV7-3	.	TRBJ2-7	CASSLGGSGYEQYF	TGTGCCAGCAGCTTAGGGGGATCTGGCTACGAGCAGTACTTC
.	TRBV6-1	TRBD2	TRBJ2-2	CASRETSGLFTGELFF	TGTGCCAGCAGGGAAACTAGCGGGCTCTTCACCGGGGAGCTGTTTTTT
.	TRBV2	.	TRBJ1-5	CASSDNNLPPQHF	TGTGCCAGCAGTGATAACAACCTGCCGCCCCAGCATTTT
.	TRBV20-1	.	TRBJ2-7	CSANYEQYF	TGCAGTGCTAATTACGAGCAGTACTTC
.	TRBV19	.	TRBJ1-1	CASGETANTEAFF	TGTGCCAGTGGGGAAACGGCGAACACTGAAGCTTTCTTT
once	TRBV29-1	.	TRBJ2-7	CSVLYGGSDEQYF	TGCAGCGTTTTATACGGAGGGTCCGACGAGCAGTACTTC
few	TRBV9	TRBD2	TRBJ2-3	CASSPNWDYTTDTQYF	TGTGCCAGCAGCCCAAATTGGGACTATACAACAGATACGCAGTATTTT
.	TRBV2	TRBD1	TRBJ2-3	CATPGQGALGDTQYF	TGTGCCACCCCAGGACAGGGCGCTCTTGGGGATACGCAGTATTTT
few	TRBV7-9	TRBD1	TRBJ1-3	CASSSNRGEGARGNTIYF	TGTGCCAGCAGCTCTAATCGAGGGGAGGGGGCAAGAGGAAACACCATATATTTT
.	TRBV5-6	.	TRBJ2-5	CASSDDGSEETQYF	TGTGCCAGCAGCGACGACGGGAGTGAAGAGACCCAGTACTTC
medium-sized	TRBV27	.	TRBJ2-7	CASSLYGEQYF	TGTGCCAGCAGTTTGTACGGGGAGCAGTACTTC
once	TRBV27	.	TRBJ2-1	CASSLEAGPTNEQFF	TGTGCCAGCAGTTTAGAGGCGGGACCCACAAATGAGCAGTTCTTC
.	TRBV5-4	.	TRBJ2-7	CASSFREPSEQYF	TGTGCCAGCAGCTTCCGGGAGCCATCGGAGCAGTACTTC